This T cell receptor (beta chain) was observed in a study of T cells after yellow fever vaccination. Overall study results and limits: The study re-detected most primary-vaccination clones after the booster (around 96% CD4, roughly 88% CD8).

The germline V and J ends were trimmed by 2 bases and 7 bases, with 4 bases remaining between them. Germline CDR1 reads SGDLS; CDR2 reads YYNGEE. The CDR3 consists of 11 residues. This clonotype was detected ten times or more. Its antigen is unidentified. Universal primer sites and UMIs were introduced during 5'RACE template-switching synthesis of TCR cDNA. TCRdb re-derived calls from the 5' RACE reads in MiXCR, one entry per CDR3 protein. The data show about 360,000 distinct CDR3 sequences, with 6.2% seen just once and about 15% held by the top ten. The rearrangement links TRBV9 to TRBJ2-1; D is uncertain. The receptor was isolated from a man aged 25-45 years who received the YFV17D yellow fever vaccine. This specimen consisted of PBMCs, obtained 5 days after the yellow fever booster vaccination. DNA for the CDR3: TGTGCCAGCAGCGTCGAAAATGAGCAGTTCTTC. Its translation is CASSVENEQFF. The entire variable domain, with the rest obtained from reference TRBV9 and TRBJ2-1, is as follows: DSGVTQTPKHLITATGQRVTLRCSPRSGDLSVYWYQQSLDQGLQFLIQYYNGEERAKGNILERFSAQQFPDLHSELNLSSLELGDSALYFCASSVENEQFFGPGTRLTVL.